This TCR beta chain was documented in a study of shared clonotypes between healthy human individuals. Overall study findings and caveats: Non-shared clonotypes had lower generation probabilities than clonotypes shared by all four sorted-subset donors. Compared with memory subsets, naive subsets generally had larger estimated richness. It was observed that roughly 5.4% of naive CD4 clonotypes were shared across a few donors.

This CDR3 is built from 13 residues. Per germline, CDR1 MDHEN and CDR2 SYDVKM. Trimming pared 2 bases from V and 5 bases from J, leaving 9 bases between. On this clone: The antigen remains unidentified.

The deep-level immunoSEQ assay was used. Some clones are missing from TCRdb's copy, which holds only in-frame ones; the method was immunoSEQ multiplex PCR. The repertoire holds under 150,000 clones, with about 63% as singletons. This rearrangement joins TRBV28 to TRBJ1-2, with D perhaps TRBD1 (6 bases). Sequenced: memory CD8+ T cells sorted from blood. Subset noted: CD45RO+ cells pooled with CCR7-negative TemRA cells. The TCR originated in a woman aged 25 to 39 in good health. The CDR3 loop is CASSLRRGYGYTF. The CDR3 coding sequence is TGTGCCAGCAGTTTACGGAGGGGGTATGGCTACACCTTC.